This T cell receptor beta chain came from a study of blood T cell repertoires in COVID-19. Across the study: Whether acute or convalescent, the COVID-19 samples came from the United States, Italy and Spain. PBMCs, B-cell-depleted T cells, or T cells provided the cDNA or gDNA that made up the material.

In the original workflow: Scientists estimated how many nucleated cells there were by amplifying reference gene primers. Generated by immunoSEQ multiplex PCR, the TCRdb table keeps only in-frame clones and is missing some. The DNA gave D and trimming, while V, J and clone size come from that table. Of about 230,000 clones listed, approximately 90% were seen once; the top ten hold approximately 12%. The TCR was taken from a woman aged 18-35 years who had recovered from COVID-19. Sequencing was carried out using peripheral blood.

As DNA, the CDR3 is TGTGCCAGTACCCCGCCGCGGGGCGTGGGAATCAATCAGCCCCAGCATTTT. Residues: CASTPPRGVGINQPQHF. The genes are TRBV19 and TRBJ1-5; possible D gene TRBD1, 5 bases. The V gene lost 7 bases and the J gene lost 3 bases, with 22 bases spanning the gap. The V gene's germline CDR1 is LNHDA and CDR2 SQIVND (reference sequence). The CDR3 length is 17 residues.